This TCR beta chain was recorded in a study of CD8 T cells in ankylosing spondylitis. This clonotype has a count of ten or more. Its matching antigen is unknown. Quantitative 5'-RACE with molecular barcodes produced the TCR beta libraries. Each CDR3 protein is one row after TCRdb ran MiXCR on the 5' RACE reads. Found here are roughly 130,000 distinct CDR3 sequences, more than 6.5% of them singletons; the top ten hold roughly an eighth. CDR3 length: 14 amino acids. V lost 3 bases and J 6 bases, leaving 11 bases between the germline ends. Notes on the study in general: Matched ankylosing spondylitis synovial fluid reportedly contained a significantly enriched population of disease-linked clones. Ankylosing spondylitis blood appeared to be characterized by a TCR beta motif of fewer than ten highly homologous variants. Clones that were linked to disease were CD8+ and were relatively rare in peripheral blood.

Sequenced material: blood, either unsorted or a sorted T cell fraction (not recorded which). The clonotype was recovered from a male donor with ankylosing spondylitis or in good health (not recorded which). The rearrangement links TRBV12-3 or TRBV12-4 to TRBJ2-2; no clear D gene. As DNA, the CDR3 is TGTGCCAGCAGTTTCCACCTGTCGGCCGGGGAGCTGTTTTTT. It specifies CASSFHLSAGELFF.